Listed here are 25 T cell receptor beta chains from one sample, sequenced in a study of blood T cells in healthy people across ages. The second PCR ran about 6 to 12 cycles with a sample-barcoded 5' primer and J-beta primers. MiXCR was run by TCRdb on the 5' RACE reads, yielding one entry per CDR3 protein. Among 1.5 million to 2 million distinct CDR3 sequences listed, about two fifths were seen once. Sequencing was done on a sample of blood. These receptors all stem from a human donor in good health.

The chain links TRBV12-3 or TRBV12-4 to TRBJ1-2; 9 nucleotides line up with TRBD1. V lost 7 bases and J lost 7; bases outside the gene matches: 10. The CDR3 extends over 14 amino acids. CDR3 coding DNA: TGTGCCAGCACAAAAGCGGGGACAGGGAGTGGCTACACCTTC. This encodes CASTKAGTGSGYTF.

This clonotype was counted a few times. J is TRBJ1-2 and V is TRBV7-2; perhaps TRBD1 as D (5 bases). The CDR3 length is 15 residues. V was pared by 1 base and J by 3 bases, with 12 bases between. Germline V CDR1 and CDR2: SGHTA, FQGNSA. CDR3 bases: TGTGCCAGCAGCTTAGTCGTAGGACAAGACTATGGCTACACCTTC. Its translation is CASSLVVGQDYGYTF.

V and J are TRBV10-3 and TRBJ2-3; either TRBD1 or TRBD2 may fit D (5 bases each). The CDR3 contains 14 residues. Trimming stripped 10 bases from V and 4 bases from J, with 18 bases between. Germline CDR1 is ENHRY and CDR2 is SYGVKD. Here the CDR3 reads CATGTDQVADTQYF. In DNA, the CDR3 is TGTGCCACCGGGACGGACCAGGTCGCAGATACGCAGTATTTT.

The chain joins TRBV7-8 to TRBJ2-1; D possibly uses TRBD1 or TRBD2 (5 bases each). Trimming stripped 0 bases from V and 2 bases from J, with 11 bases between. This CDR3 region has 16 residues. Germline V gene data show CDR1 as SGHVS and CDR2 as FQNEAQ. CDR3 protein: CASSLAGALTYNEQFF. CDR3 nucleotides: TGTGCCAGCAGCTTAGCCGGGGCACTTACCTACAATGAGCAGTTCTTC.

For the CDR3, the DNA is TGTGCCTGGAGTGTACAACACCCCTACAATGAGCAGTTCTTC. It specifies CAWSVQHPYNEQFF. This rearrangement joins TRBV30 to TRBJ2-1; D is ambiguous. V was clipped by 0 bases and J by 2 bases, with 8 bases between them. The CDR3 sequence is 14 residues long. Germline values: CDR1 GTSNPN, CDR2 SVGIG (reference sequence).

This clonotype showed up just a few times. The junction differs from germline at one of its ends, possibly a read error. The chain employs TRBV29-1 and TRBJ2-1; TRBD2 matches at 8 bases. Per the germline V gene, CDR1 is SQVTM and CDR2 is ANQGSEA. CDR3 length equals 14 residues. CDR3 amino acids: CSVEGRLAFDEQFF. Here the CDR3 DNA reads TGTAGCGTTGAAGGCAGACTAGCGTTCGATGAGCAGTTCTTC.

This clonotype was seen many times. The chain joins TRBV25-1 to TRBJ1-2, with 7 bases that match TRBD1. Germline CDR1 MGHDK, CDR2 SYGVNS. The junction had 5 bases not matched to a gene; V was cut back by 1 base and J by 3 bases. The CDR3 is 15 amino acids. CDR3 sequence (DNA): TGTGCCAGCAGTGAATCAGTGACAGGGCACTATGGCTACACCTTC. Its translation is CASSESVTGHYGYTF.

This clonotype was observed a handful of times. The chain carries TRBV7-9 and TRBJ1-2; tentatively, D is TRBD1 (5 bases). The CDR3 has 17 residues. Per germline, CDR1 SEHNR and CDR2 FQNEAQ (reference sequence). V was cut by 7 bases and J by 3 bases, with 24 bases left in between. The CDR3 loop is CASIGILGGTAYYGYTF. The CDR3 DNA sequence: TGTGCCAGCATCGGAATCCTCGGAGGGACCGCCTACTATGGCTACACCTTC. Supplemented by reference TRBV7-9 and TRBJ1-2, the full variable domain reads DTGVSQNPRHKITKRGQNVTFRCDPISEHNRLYWYRQTLGQGPEFLTYFQNEAQLEKSRLLSDRFSAERPKGSFSTLEIQRTEQGDSAMYLCASIGILGGTAYYGYTFGSGTRLTVV.

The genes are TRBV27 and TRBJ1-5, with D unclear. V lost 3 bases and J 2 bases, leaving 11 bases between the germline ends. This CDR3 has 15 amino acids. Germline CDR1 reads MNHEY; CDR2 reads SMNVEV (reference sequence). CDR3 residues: CASSLRGMGNQPQHF. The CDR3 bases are TGTGCCAGCAGTTTGCGGGGAATGGGCAATCAGCCCCAGCATTTT.

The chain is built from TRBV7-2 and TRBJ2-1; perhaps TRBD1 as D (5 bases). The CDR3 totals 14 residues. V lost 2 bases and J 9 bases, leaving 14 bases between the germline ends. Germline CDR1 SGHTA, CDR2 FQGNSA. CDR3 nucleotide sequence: TGTGCCAGCAGCTTAAGGGGTCCAAATGGTGAGCAGTTCTTC. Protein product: CASSLRGPNGEQFF.

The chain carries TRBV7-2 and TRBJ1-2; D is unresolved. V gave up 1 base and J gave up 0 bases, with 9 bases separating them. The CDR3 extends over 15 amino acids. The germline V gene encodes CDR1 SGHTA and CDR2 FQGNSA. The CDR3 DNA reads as TGTGCCAGCAGCTTAGGTTCTAGGTCTAACTATGGCTACACCTTC. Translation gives CASSLGSRSNYGYTF.

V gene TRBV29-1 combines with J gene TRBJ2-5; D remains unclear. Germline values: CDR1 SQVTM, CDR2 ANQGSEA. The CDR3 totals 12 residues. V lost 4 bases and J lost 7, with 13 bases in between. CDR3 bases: TGCAGCGTTGCCCTCTTTACGGGGACCCAGTACTTC. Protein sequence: CSVALFTGTQYF. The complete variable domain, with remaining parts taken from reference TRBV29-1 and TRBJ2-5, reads SAVISQKPSRDICQRGTSLTIQCQVDSQVTMMFWYRQQPGQSLTLIATANQGSEATYESGFVIDKFPISRPNLTFSTLTVSNMSPEDSSIYLCSVALFTGTQYFGPGTRLLVL.

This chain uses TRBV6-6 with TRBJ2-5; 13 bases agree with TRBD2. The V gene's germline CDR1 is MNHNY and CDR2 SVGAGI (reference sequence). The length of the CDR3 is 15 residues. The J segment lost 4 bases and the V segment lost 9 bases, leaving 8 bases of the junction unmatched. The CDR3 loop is CASKTSGGIRETQYF. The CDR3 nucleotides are TGTGCCAGTAAGACTAGCGGGGGGATTAGAGAGACCCAGTACTTC.

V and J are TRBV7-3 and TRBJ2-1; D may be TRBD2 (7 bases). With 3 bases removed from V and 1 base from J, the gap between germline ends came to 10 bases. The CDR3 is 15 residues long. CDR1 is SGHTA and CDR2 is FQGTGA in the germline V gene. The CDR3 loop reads CASSFGGRSYNEQFF. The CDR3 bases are TGTGCCAGCAGCTTCGGGGGGCGGTCCTACAATGAGCAGTTCTTC.

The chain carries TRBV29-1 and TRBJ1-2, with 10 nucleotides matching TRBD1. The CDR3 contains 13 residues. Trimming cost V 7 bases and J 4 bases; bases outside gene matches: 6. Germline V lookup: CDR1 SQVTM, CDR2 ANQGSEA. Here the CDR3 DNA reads TGCAGCGCCCGGACAGGGGGATTCTATGGCTACACCTTC. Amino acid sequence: CSARTGGFYGYTF.

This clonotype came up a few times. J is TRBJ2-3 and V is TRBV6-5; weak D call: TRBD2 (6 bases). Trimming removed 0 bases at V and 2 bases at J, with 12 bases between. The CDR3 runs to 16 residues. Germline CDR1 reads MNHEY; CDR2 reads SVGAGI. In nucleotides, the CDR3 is TGTGCCAGCAGTTACTCGCGCGGGGTCCTCACAGATACGCAGTATTTT. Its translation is CASSYSRGVLTDTQYF.

CDR3 amino acids: CASSMDRAEQYF. In DNA, the CDR3 is TGCGCCAGCAGCATGGACAGGGCCGAGCAGTACTTC. The rearrangement links TRBV5-1 to TRBJ2-7, with 8 bases identical to TRBD1. This CDR3 has 12 residues. Losses at the gene ends were 4 bases for V and 6 bases for J; bases not matched to a gene: 3. CDR1 is SGHRS, CDR2 YFSETQ, per germline.

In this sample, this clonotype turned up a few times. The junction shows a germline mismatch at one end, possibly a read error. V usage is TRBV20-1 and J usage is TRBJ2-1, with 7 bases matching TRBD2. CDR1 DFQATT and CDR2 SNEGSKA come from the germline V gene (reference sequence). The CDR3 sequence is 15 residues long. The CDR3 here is CSAPRELAVANEQFF. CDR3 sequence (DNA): TGCAGTGCTCCACGGGAGCTAGCGGTAGCCAATGAACAGTTCTTC.

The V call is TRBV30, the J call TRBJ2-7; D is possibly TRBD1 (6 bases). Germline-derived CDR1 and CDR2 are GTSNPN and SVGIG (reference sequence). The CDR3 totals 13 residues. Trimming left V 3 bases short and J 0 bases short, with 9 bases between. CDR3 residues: CAWSPTGSYEQYF. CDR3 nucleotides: TGTGCCTGGAGCCCGACAGGCTCCTACGAGCAGTACTTC.

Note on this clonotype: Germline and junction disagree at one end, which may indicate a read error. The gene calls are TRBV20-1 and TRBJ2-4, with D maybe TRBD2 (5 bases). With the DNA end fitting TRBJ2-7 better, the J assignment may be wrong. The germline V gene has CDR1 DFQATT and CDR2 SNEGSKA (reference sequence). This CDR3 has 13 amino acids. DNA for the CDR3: TGCAGTACTAGGTACCAGAGATCCTACGAGCAGTACTTC. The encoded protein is CSTRYQRSYEQYF.

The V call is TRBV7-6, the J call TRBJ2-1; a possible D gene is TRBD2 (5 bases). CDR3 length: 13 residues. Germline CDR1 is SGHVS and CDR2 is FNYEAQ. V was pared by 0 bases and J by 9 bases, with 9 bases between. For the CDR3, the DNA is TGTGCCAGCAGCTTAGCTCTCGGGATTGAGCAGTTCTTC. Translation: CASSLALGIEQFF.

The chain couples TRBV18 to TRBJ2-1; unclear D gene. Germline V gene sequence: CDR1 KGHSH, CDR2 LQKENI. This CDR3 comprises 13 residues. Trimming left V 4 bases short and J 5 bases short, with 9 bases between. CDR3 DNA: TGTGCCAGCTCACGTAGTCAAGACAATGAGCAGTTCTTC. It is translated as CASSRSQDNEQFF.

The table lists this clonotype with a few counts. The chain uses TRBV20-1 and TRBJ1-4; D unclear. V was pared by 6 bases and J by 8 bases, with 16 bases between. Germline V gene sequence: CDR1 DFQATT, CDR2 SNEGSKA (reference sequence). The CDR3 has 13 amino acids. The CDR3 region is CSAPAPGGEKLFF. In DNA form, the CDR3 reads TGCAGTGCCCCAGCCCCCGGTGGCGAAAAACTGTTTTTT.

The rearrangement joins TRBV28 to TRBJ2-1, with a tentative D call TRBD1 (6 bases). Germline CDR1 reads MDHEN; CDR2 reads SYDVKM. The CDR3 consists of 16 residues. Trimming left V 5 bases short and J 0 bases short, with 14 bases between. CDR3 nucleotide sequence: TGTGCCAGCAGTGCACAGGGTCAGCGCTCCTACAATGAGCAGTTCTTC. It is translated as CASSAQGQRSYNEQFF.

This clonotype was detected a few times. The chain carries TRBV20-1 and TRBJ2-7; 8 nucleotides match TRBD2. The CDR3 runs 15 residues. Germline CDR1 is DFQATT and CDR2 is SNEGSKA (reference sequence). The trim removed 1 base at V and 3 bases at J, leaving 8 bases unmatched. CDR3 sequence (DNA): TGCAGTGCTAGAGCATCAGCGGGGGCTGACTACGAGCAGTACTTC. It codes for CSARASAGADYEQYF.